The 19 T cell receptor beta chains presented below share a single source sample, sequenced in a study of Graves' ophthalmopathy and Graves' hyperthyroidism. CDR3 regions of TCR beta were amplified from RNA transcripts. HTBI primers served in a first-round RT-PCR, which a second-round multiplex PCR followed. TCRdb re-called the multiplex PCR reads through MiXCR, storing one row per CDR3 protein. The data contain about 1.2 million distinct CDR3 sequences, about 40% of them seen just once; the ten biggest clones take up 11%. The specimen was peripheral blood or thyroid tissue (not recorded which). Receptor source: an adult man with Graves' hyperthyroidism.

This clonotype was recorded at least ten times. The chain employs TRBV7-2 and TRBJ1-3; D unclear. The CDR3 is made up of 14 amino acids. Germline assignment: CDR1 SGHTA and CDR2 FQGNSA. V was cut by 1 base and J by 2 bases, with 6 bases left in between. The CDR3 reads CASSLGDTGNTIYF. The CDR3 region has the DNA TGTGCCAGCAGCTTAGGTGATACTGGAAACACCATATATTTT.

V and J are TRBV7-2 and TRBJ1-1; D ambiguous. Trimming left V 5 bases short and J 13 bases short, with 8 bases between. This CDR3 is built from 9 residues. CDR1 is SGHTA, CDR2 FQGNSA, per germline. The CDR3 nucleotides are TGTGCCAGCAGCCTAGATGGTTTCTTT. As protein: CASSLDGFF.

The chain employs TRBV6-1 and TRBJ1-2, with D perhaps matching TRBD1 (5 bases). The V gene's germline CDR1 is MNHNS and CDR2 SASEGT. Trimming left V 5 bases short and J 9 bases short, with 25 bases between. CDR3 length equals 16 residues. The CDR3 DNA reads TGTGCCAGCAGTTCCTCCTTCGGACCTTCAAGGGACCGCTACACCTTC. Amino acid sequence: CASSSSFGPSRDRYTF.

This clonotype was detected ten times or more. The CDR3 spells CAMGGGPTYEQYF. In DNA form, the CDR3 reads TGTGCCATGGGGGGCGGACCCACCTACGAGCAGTACTTC. J is TRBJ2-7 and V is TRBV7-9; possibly TRBD1 or TRBD2 for D (6 bases each). The germline V and J ends were trimmed by 10 bases and 2 bases, with 15 bases remaining between them. The CDR3 extends over 13 amino acids. Germline V gene sequence: CDR1 SEHNR, CDR2 FQNEAQ (reference sequence).

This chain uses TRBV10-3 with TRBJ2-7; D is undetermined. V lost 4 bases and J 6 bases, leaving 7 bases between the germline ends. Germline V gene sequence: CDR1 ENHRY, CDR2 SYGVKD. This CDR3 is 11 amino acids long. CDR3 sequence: CAISGAGEQYF. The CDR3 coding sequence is TGTGCCATCAGTGGGGCTGGCGAGCAGTACTTC.

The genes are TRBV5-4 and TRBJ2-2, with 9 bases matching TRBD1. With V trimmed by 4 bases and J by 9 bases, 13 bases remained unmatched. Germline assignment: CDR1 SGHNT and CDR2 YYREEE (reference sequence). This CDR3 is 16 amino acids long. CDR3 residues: CASSGGQGMILRELFF. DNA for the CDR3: TGTGCCAGCAGCGGCGGACAGGGGATGATTCTACGGGAGCTGTTTTTT.

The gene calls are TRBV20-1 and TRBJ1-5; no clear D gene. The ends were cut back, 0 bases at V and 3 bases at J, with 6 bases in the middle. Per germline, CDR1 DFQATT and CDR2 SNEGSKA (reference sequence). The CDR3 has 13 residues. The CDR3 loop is CSARESNNQPQHF. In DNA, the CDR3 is TGCAGTGCTAGAGAATCGAACAATCAGCCCCAGCATTTT.

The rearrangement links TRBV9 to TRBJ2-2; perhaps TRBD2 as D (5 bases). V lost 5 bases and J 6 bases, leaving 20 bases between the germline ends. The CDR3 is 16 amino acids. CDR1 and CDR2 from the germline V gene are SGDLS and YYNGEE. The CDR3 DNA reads TGTGCCAGCAGATTGGGAGTGGCGGGCAGAGCCGGGGAGCTGTTTTTT. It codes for CASRLGVAGRAGELFF.

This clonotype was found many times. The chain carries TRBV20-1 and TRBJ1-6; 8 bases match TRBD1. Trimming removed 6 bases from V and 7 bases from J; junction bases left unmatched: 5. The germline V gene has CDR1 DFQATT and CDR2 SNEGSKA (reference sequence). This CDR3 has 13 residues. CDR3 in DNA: TGCAGTGCCTCCCGGGACAGGAATTCACCCCTCCACTTT. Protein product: CSASRDRNSPLHF.

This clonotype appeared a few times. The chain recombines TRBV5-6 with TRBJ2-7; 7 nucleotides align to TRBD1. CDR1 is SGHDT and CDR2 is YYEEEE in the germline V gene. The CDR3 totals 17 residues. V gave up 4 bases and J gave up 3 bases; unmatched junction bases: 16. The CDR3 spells CASSRRGFTGDHYEQYF. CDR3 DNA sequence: TGTGCCAGCAGCCGTAGGGGGTTCACAGGGGACCACTACGAGCAGTACTTC.

The CDR3 region has the DNA TGTGCCAGCAGCTTGGGACAGGGAATCATGAACACTGAAGCTTTCTTT. This gives the protein CASSLGQGIMNTEAFF. The J gene is TRBJ1-1, the V gene TRBV7-8, with 9 bases lining up with TRBD1. The CDR3 covers 16 residues. Germline-derived CDR1 and CDR2 are SGHVS and FQNEAQ. V shed 3 bases and J 0 bases; nucleotides not matched to a gene: 5.

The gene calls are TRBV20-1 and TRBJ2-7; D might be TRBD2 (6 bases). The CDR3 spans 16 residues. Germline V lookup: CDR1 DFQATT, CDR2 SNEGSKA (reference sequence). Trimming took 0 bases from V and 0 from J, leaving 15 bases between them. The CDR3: CSARDFGSESSYEQYF. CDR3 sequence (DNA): TGCAGTGCTAGAGATTTCGGGAGCGAAAGCTCCTACGAGCAGTACTTC.

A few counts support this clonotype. CDR3 in DNA: TGTGCCAGCAGCCAGCACGTGGACAGCCTGGGCGAGCAGTACTTC. Translated: CASSQHVDSLGEQYF. J is TRBJ2-7 and V is TRBV5-6; weak D call: TRBD1 (6 bases). With 4 bases removed from V and 6 bases from J, the gap between germline ends came to 20 bases. The CDR3 runs to 15 residues. The germline CDR1 and CDR2 sequences are SGHDT and YYEEEE.

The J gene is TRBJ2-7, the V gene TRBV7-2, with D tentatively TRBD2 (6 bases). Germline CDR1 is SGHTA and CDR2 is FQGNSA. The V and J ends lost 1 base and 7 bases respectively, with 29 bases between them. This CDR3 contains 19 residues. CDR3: CASSLVVRSLGEDGLEQYF. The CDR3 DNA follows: TGTGCCAGCAGCTTAGTCGTTAGGTCTTTAGGGGAGGACGGTTTGGAGCAGTACTTC. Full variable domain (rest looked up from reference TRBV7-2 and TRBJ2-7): GAGVSQSPSNKVTEKGKDVELRCDPISGHTALYWYRQSLGQGLEFLIYFQGNSAPDKSGLPSDRFSAERTGGSVSTLTIQRTQQEDSAVYLCASSLVVRSLGEDGLEQYFGPGTRLTVT.

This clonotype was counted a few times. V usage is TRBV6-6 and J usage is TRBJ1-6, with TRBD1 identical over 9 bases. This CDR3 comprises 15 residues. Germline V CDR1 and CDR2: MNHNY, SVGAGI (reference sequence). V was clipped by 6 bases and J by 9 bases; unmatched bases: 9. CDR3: CASREATGGGSPLHF. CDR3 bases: TGTGCCAGCAGGGAAGCCACAGGGGGCGGTTCACCCCTCCACTTT.

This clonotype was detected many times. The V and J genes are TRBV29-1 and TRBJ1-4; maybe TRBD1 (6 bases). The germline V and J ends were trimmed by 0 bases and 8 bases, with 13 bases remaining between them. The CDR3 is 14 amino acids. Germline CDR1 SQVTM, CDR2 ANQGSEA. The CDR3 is CSVEDVAGVEKLFF. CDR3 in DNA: TGCAGCGTTGAAGATGTGGCAGGGGTGGAAAAACTGTTTTTT.

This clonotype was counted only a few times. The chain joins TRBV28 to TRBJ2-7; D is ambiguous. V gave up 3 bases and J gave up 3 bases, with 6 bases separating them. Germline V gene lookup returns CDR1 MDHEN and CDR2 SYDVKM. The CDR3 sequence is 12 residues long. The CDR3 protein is CASSFTDYEQYF. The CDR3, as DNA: TGTGCCAGCAGTTTTACTGACTACGAGCAGTACTTC. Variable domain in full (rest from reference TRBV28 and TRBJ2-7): DVKVTQSSRYLVKRTGEKVFLECVQDMDHENMFWYRQDPGLGLRLIYFSYDVKMKEKGDIPEGYSVSREKKERFSLILESASTNQTSMYLCASSFTDYEQYFGPGTRLTVT.

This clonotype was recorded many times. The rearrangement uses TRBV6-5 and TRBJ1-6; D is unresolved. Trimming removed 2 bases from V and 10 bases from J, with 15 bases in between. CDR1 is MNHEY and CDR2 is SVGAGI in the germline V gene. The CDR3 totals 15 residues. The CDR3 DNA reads TGTGCCAGCAGTTACCGAGGCCCCGCGGGGTCACCCCTCCACTTT. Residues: CASSYRGPAGSPLHF.

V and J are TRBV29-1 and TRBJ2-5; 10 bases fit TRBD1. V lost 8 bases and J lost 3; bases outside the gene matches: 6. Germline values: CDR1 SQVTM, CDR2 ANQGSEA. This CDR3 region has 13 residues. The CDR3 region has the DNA TGCAGCTTACGACAGGGGGCGAAAGAGACCCAGTACTTC. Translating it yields CSLRQGAKETQYF.